Detailed here is one TCR beta chain. Its antigen is not identified. CDR3 length equals 13 residues. Germline CDR1 and CDR2: SQVTM and ANQGSEA. The V segment lost 6 bases and the J segment 1 base; nucleotides outside the gene matches: 5. These data originate in a study of cytomegalovirus exposure and HLA in healthy donors. Study summary: Earlier findings included 117 million unique TCR beta sequences obtained from 150 million to 200 million T cells. Membership in the Caucasian-associated ancestry cluster was found for around four fifths of nearly 400 genotyped donors.

Whole-study results and caveats: Presence/absence analyses assumed roughly uniform sequencing depth across donors, which may not hold. Some TCR beta chains (approximately 180 of them) were listed as cytomegalovirus-associated.

Primers: 60 Vbeta forward and 13 Jbeta reverse. TCRdb's copy holds only in-frame clones and misses some; the assay was immunoSEQ multiplex PCR. Here the sample spans around 150,000 clones, about 60% being singletons. The chain combines TRBV29-1 with TRBJ1-1; 7 bases agree with TRBD1. The sequenced material came from PBMCs. The TCR was taken from an older woman in good health and CMV-seropositive. CDR3 DNA: TGCAGCGTCACGACAGGGTCGAACACTGAAGCTTTCTTT. As protein: CSVTTGSNTEAFF.